These 20 T cell receptor beta chains came from one sample sequenced in a study of cytomegalovirus exposure and HLA in healthy donors listed by TCRdb under 2017. The library was prepared using the immunoSEQ multiplex PCR assay. The multiplex PCR relied on a mix of 60 forward primers for TCR Vbeta segments and 13 reverse primers for TCR Jbeta segments. TCRdb provides this immuneACCESS table in a form limited to in-frame rearrangements. Some clones are lacking; in checked studies, under half of them reflect an unresolved V gene, and why the rest are absent is not known. The table for this sample records some 130,000 clones. More than 1.5% of the sample goes to the ten largest clones. Sequencing used PBMCs. These TCRs come from a man younger than 35 in good health and CMV-seronegative.

The CDR3 DNA follows: TGTGCCAGCAGCTTCGACCCCCCGGGAGGGGCCGGGGAGCTGTTTTTT. Translating it yields CASSFDPPGGAGELFF. V and J are TRBV7-2 and TRBJ2-2, with 8 bases lining up with TRBD2. Germline assignment: CDR1 SGHTA and CDR2 FQGNSA. V shed 3 bases, J shed 6 bases, and the junction held 9 bases outside the gene matches. The CDR3 runs to 16 residues.

Concerning this clone: Other DNA sequences in the same sample also yield this CDR3. The chain couples TRBV18 to TRBJ2-7, with 7 bases identical to TRBD1. Germline loops: CDR1 KGHSH, CDR2 LQKENI. V was clipped by 6 bases and J by 2 bases; unmatched bases: 1. This CDR3 is 12 amino acids long. The CDR3 DNA sequence: TGTGCCAGCTCCCAGGGGGCCTACGAGCAGTACTTC. Translated: CASSQGAYEQYF.

The chain uses TRBV6-5 and TRBJ2-3, with 9 bases fitting TRBD2. The ends lost 6 bases at V and 4 bases at J; junction bases unmatched: 8. The germline V gene encodes CDR1 MNHEY and CDR2 SVGAGI. The CDR3 spans 15 residues. The CDR3: CASRHPSGAADTQYF. In nucleotides, the CDR3 is TGTGCCAGCAGACACCCTAGCGGGGCAGCAGATACGCAGTATTTT.

The chain employs TRBV19 and TRBJ2-7; D is unresolved. Germline-derived CDR1 and CDR2 are LNHDA and SQIVND (reference sequence). This CDR3 spans 14 amino acids. V dropped 3 bases and J dropped 0 bases, with 9 bases sitting between them. CDR3 sequence reads: CASSMAITSYEQYF. CDR3 in DNA: TGTGCCAGTAGTATGGCCATTACCTCCTACGAGCAGTACTTC.

The genes are TRBV19 and TRBJ2-1; D is uncertain. Germline lookup yields CDR1 LNHDA and CDR2 SQIVND (reference sequence). The CDR3 totals 12 residues. Trimming took off 5 bases at V and 6 bases at J, with 8 bases between the two ends. CDR3 sequence (DNA): TGTGCCAGTAGTCTACCCCCCAATGAGCAGTTCTTC. Translated: CASSLPPNEQFF.

The chain employs TRBV28 and TRBJ2-1; TRBD1 matches 8 bases. Germline CDR1 and CDR2: MDHEN and SYDVKM. Trimming cost V 6 bases and J 8 bases; bases outside gene matches: 9. This CDR3 has 14 residues. DNA of the CDR3: TGTGCCAGCAGCCATGACAGGGGTTCGGATGAGCAGTTCTTC. As protein: CASSHDRGSDEQFF.

The chain uses TRBV6-1 and TRBJ1-4, with 7 positions matching TRBD1. The germline V gene encodes CDR1 MNHNS and CDR2 SASEGT. This CDR3 is built from 15 residues. V dropped 4 bases and J dropped 8; count of bases not matched to a gene: 10. CDR3 in amino acids: CASSVGTALREKLFF. In nucleotides, the CDR3 is TGTGCCAGCAGTGTCGGGACAGCACTTCGCGAAAAACTGTTTTTT.

V and J are TRBV2 and TRBJ2-2; 7 nucleotides line up with TRBD1. The CDR3 spans 16 residues. The V gene's germline CDR1 is SNHLY and CDR2 FYNNEI. V lost 6 bases to trimming and J lost 5 bases; unmatched junction nucleotides: 12. The CDR3 sequence: CASSETGWYRTGELFF. In nucleotides, the CDR3 is TGTGCCAGCAGCGAGACAGGGTGGTATAGAACCGGGGAGCTGTTTTTT.

V and J are TRBV11-3 and TRBJ2-5, with 8 bases identical to TRBD1. V gave up 6 bases and J gave up 4 bases; unmatched junction bases: 7. CDR3 size: 14 residues. The germline V gene encodes CDR1 SGHNT and CDR2 YENEEA. CDR3 coding DNA: TGTGCCAGCAGACCCCAGGGGGCGCGAGAGACCCAGTACTTC. Encoded protein: CASRPQGARETQYF.

The J gene is TRBJ1-1, the V gene TRBV7-2, with D unclear. Germline values: CDR1 SGHTA, CDR2 FQGNSA. Between the trimmed V and J ends, which lost 1 base and 0 bases, there was a span of 6 bases. This CDR3 has 14 amino acids. The DNA of the CDR3 is TGTGCCAGCAGCTTAGGGCTTGTGAACACTGAAGCTTTCTTT. Its translation is CASSLGLVNTEAFF.

About this clone itself: Within the sample, other DNA sequences also encode this same CDR3. The CDR3 coding sequence is TGCGCCAGCAGCTTGGGTGGGACAGGGGGCTCCTACGAGCAGTACTTC. It specifies CASSLGGTGGSYEQYF. The rearrangement joins TRBV5-1 to TRBJ2-7; 11 bases fit TRBD1. With 0 bases clipped from V and 0 bases from J, the junction kept 2 bases outside the gene matches. Germline V gene data show CDR1 as SGHRS and CDR2 as YFSETQ. The CDR3 totals 16 residues.

The chain uses TRBV6-5 and TRBJ2-5; the D gene is possibly TRBD2 (7 bases). Trimming stripped 2 bases from V and 5 bases from J, with 12 bases between. Germline assignment: CDR1 MNHEY and CDR2 SVGAGI. This CDR3 is built from 14 residues. The CDR3 bases are TGTGCCAGCAGTTACGCGGGGGCTAGTGAGACCCAGTACTTC. This sequence encodes CASSYAGASETQYF.

DNA of the CDR3: TGCGCCAGCAGCCGGTACCACAGAGAGCCCCAGCATTTT. It codes for CASSRYHREPQHF. This chain uses TRBV4-3 with TRBJ1-5; no firm D call. CDR1 LGHNA and CDR2 YSLEER come from the germline V gene. The CDR3 has 13 residues. The ends were cut back, 4 bases at V and 8 bases at J, with 12 bases in the middle.

This sequence joins TRBV29-1 and TRBJ2-7, with 9 bases identical to TRBD1. The CDR3 is made up of 14 amino acids. The germline CDR1 and CDR2 sequences are SQVTM and ANQGSEA. V dropped 6 bases and J dropped 6; count of bases not matched to a gene: 12. CDR3 protein: CSVAIPGQGPEQYF. The CDR3 DNA follows: TGCAGCGTGGCAATTCCGGGACAGGGTCCCGAGCAGTACTTC.

CDR3 in DNA: TGTGCCAGCAGAGAGACAGCCCTCTATGGCTACACCTTC. Translation: CASRETALYGYTF. This chain uses TRBV28 with TRBJ1-2; weak D call: TRBD1 (5 bases). This CDR3 is built from 13 residues. Germline V gives CDR1 MDHEN, CDR2 SYDVKM. Trimming took 6 bases from V and 4 from J, leaving 12 bases between them.

The chain links TRBV28 to TRBJ2-3, with 7 bases aligning to TRBD1. Per germline, CDR1 MDHEN and CDR2 SYDVKM. This CDR3 contains 16 residues. Trimming took 2 bases from V and 5 from J; bases not matched to a gene: 10. The CDR3 is CASSLALDRYRDTQYF. The CDR3 nucleotides read TGTGCCAGCAGTTTAGCCCTGGACAGGTACAGAGATACGCAGTATTTT.

The chain links TRBV5-1 to TRBJ1-2, with TRBD1 matching over 8 bases. V dropped 0 bases and J dropped 7; count of bases not matched to a gene: 11. Germline V gene lookup returns CDR1 SGHRS and CDR2 YFSETQ. The CDR3 has 16 residues. The DNA of the CDR3 is TGCGCCAGCAGCTTGGGACAGGGGTTCCGGTTAGGTGGCTACACCTTC. Protein product: CASSLGQGFRLGGYTF.

V and J are TRBV27 and TRBJ2-5; TRBD2 aligns across 9 bases. V trimming: 2 bases; J trimming: 3 bases; junction bases outside the gene matches: 1. The CDR3 has 14 residues. From germline, CDR1 is MNHEY and CDR2 SMNVEV (reference sequence). CDR3: CASSLAGGKETQYF. CDR3 in DNA: TGTGCCAGCAGTTTAGCGGGGGGGAAAGAGACCCAGTACTTC.

The chain uses TRBV2 and TRBJ2-3; a weak D match, TRBD2 (5 bases). V was shortened by 3 bases and J by 1 base, with 17 bases between the two germline ends. The CDR3 runs to 17 residues. Germline V gene data show CDR1 as SNHLY and CDR2 as FYNNEI. The CDR3 here is CASSDPTRAEGTDTQYF. CDR3 bases: TGTGCCAGCAGTGACCCCACGCGGGCTGAGGGCACAGATACGCAGTATTTT.

V usage is TRBV6-1 and J usage is TRBJ1-1, with 8 bases fitting TRBD1. The CDR3 sequence is 15 residues long. Germline CDR1 and CDR2: MNHNS and SASEGT. Unmatched junction bases numbered 1, after V lost 0 bases and J lost 1 base. For the CDR3, the DNA is TGTGCCAGCAGTGAAGCGGGGACAGGGAACACTGAAGCTTTCTTT. It specifies CASSEAGTGNTEAFF.